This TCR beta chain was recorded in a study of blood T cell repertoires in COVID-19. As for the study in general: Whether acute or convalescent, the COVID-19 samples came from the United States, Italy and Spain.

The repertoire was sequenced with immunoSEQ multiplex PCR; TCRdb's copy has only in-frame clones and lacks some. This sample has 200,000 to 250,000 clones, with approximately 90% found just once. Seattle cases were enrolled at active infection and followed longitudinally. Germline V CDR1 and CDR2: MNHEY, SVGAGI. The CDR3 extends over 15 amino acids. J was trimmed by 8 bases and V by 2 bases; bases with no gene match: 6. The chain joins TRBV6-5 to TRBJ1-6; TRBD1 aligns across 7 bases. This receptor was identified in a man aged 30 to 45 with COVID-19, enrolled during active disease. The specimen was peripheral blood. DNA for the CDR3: TGTGCCAGCAGTTACGGCAGGGGGTATTATTCACCCCTCCACTTT. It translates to CASSYGRGYYSPLHF.